Presented here are 26 T cell receptor beta chains from one specimen sequenced in a study of blood T cell repertoires in COVID-19. The method was immunoSEQ multiplex PCR; TCRdb's version includes in-frame clones alone and lacks a portion of them. Found here are about 170,000 clones, around 80% of them singletons; the top ten hold roughly a tenth. Sequenced sample: peripheral blood. The origin of the receptors is a woman at least 80 years old with active or convalescent COVID-19.

The chain combines TRBV3-1 (or the pseudogene TRBV3-2) with TRBJ1-6; 8 nucleotides match TRBD1. V was clipped by 4 bases and J by 9 bases; unmatched bases: 5. Germline V gene data show CDR1 as LGHDT and CDR2 as YNNKEL (reference sequence). This CDR3 spans 14 amino acids. CDR3 in DNA: TGTGCCAGCAGCCTACGGACAGGGAGTTCACCCCTCCACTTT. Translation gives CASSLRTGSSPLHF.

This rearrangement joins TRBV6-6 to TRBJ2-7, with TRBD2 identical over 7 bases. Germline V gene sequence: CDR1 MNHNY, CDR2 SVGAGI (reference sequence). This CDR3 region has 16 residues. J lost 4 bases, V lost 5 bases, and 14 bases had no gene match. CDR3 sequence reads: CASSRTSPAGSYEQYF. The CDR3 nucleotides read TGTGCCAGCAGTCGAACATCCCCAGCGGGGTCTTACGAGCAGTACTTC.

The chain combines TRBV18 with TRBJ1-6, with D hard to call. V was pared by 1 base and J by 8 bases, with 6 bases between. This CDR3 spans 13 amino acids. The germline V gene has CDR1 KGHSH and CDR2 LQKENI. CDR3 region: CASSPQSDSPLHF. The CDR3 DNA reads TGTGCCAGCTCACCACAGAGCGATTCACCCCTCCACTTT.

The chain links TRBV10-2 to TRBJ2-7; D call uncertain. Trimming stripped 6 bases from V and 5 bases from J, with 11 bases between. Germline V lookup: CDR1 WSHSY, CDR2 SAAADI. The CDR3 extends over 12 amino acids. CDR3 nucleotides: TGCGCCAGCAGCCAGGATCGCGACGAGCAGTACTTC. It codes for CASSQDRDEQYF.

V is TRBV21-1 and J is TRBJ1-2; the D segment call TRBD1 is taken from the table without a DNA check. TRBV21-1 is classified as a pseudogene. The CDR3 contains 14 residues. In DNA form, the CDR3 reads TGTGCCAGCAGCAAAGGACAGGGATCGATTGGCTACACCTTC. Translated: CASSKGQGSIGYTF.

This clone is a singleton in its sample. The chain uses TRBV30 and TRBJ1-6, with 9 bases fitting TRBD1. V lost 2 bases, J lost 5 bases, and 4 bases stayed unmatched. Germline V gene data show CDR1 as GTSNPN and CDR2 as SVGIG (reference sequence). This CDR3 comprises 15 residues. This CDR3 is CAWSPGTGHNSPLHF. As DNA, the CDR3 is TGTGCCTGGAGTCCGGGGACAGGGCATAATTCACCCCTCCACTTT.

This clone was counted only a few times. The chain couples TRBV5-8 to TRBJ1-5, with D possibly TRBD1 on 6 matching bases. This CDR3 comprises 16 residues. Germline-derived CDR1 and CDR2 are SGHTS and YDEGEE. The germline V and J ends were trimmed by 2 bases and 3 bases, with 15 bases remaining between them. The CDR3 is CASSLPDSPNNQPQHF. The CDR3 nucleotides read TGTGCCAGCAGCTTACCGGACAGTCCTAACAATCAGCCCCAGCATTTT.

This clone has a handful of counts. This rearrangement joins TRBV3-1 (or the pseudogene TRBV3-2) to TRBJ2-2, with TRBD2 matching over 8 bases. V shed 1 base and J 0 bases; nucleotides not matched to a gene: 1. CDR3 length: 16 residues. Germline loops: CDR1 LGHDT, CDR2 YNNKEL (reference sequence). The CDR3 nucleotides read TGTGCCAGCAGCCAAGCCGGGGGGGCGAACACCGGGGAGCTGTTTTTT. Amino acid sequence: CASSQAGGANTGELFF.

This chain joins TRBV5-1 and TRBJ1-5, with 7 bases identical to TRBD1. V gave up 4 bases and J gave up 5 bases; unmatched junction bases: 6. CDR3 length: 14 residues. Germline CDR1 and CDR2: SGHRS and YFSETQ. CDR3 bases: TGCGCCAGCAGCCCTCAGGGGGGCGATCAGCCCCAGCATTTT. It yields the protein CASSPQGGDQPQHF.

The CDR3 sequence: CASGLGQQSTDTQYF. DNA of the CDR3: TGTGCTAGTGGCCTGGGACAACAAAGCACAGATACGCAGTATTTT. The V call is TRBV12-5, the J call TRBJ2-3; TRBD1 is a possible D gene (6 bases). The CDR3 is 15 amino acids. Germline CDR1 LGHNT, CDR2 FRNRAP. V was pared by 6 bases and J by 0 bases, with 13 bases between.

CDR3 nucleotide sequence: TGTGCTAGTGGCCATGGGGGGGACAATCAGCCCCAGCATTTT. Translating it yields CASGHGGDNQPQHF. V gene TRBV12-5 combines with J gene TRBJ1-5; tentatively, D is TRBD1 (5 bases). Looked up from germline, CDR1 is LGHNT and CDR2 is FRNRAP. The CDR3 is 14 residues long. V was shortened by 6 bases and J by 3 bases, with 12 bases between the two germline ends.

V gene TRBV19 combines with J gene TRBJ1-6, with D unclear. CDR1 is LNHDA and CDR2 is SQIVND in the germline V gene (reference sequence). The CDR3 has 14 amino acids. The V gene lost 5 bases and the J gene lost 9 bases, with 14 bases spanning the gap. The CDR3 sequence: CASSGVGGGSPLHF. CDR3 bases: TGTGCCAGTAGTGGAGTTGGCGGCGGTTCACCCCTCCACTTT.

The chain couples TRBV7-9 to TRBJ2-7; a weak D match, TRBD2 (5 bases). CDR1 is SEHNR and CDR2 is FQNEAQ in the germline V gene (reference sequence). This CDR3 has 12 residues. V was trimmed by 7 bases and J by 6 bases, leaving 13 bases between them. DNA of the CDR3: TGTGCCAGCAACCGAGAGGGCGTCGAGCAGTACTTC. Encoded protein: CASNREGVEQYF.

The chain has TRBV12-5 and TRBJ2-3, with a weak D call TRBD1 (5 bases). CDR1 is LGHNT and CDR2 is FRNRAP in the germline V gene. The CDR3 is 13 residues long. Trimming shortened V by 2 bases and J by 4 bases, and 7 bases separated the two germline ends. For the CDR3, the DNA is TGTGCTAGTGGTTTGCAGGGCGCAGATACGCAGTATTTT. Residues: CASGLQGADTQYF.

This chain joins TRBV19 and TRBJ1-3; D perhaps matches TRBD1 (5 bases). The CDR3 sequence is 13 residues long. The V gene's germline CDR1 is LNHDA and CDR2 SQIVND (reference sequence). V lost 9 bases and J lost 4, with 13 bases in between. The CDR3 sequence is CASQRDVGNTIYF. CDR3 DNA: TGTGCCAGCCAGCGGGACGTCGGAAACACCATATATTTT.

The chain employs TRBV4-1 and TRBJ1-2; 12 nucleotides match TRBD1. The germline V gene encodes CDR1 MGHRA and CDR2 YSYEKL. The CDR3 spans 14 residues. Trimming removed 6 bases from V and 6 bases from J; junction bases left unmatched: 5. The CDR3: CASRPGQGADGYTF. The CDR3 DNA is TGCGCCAGCAGACCGGGACAGGGGGCAGATGGCTACACCTTC.

J is TRBJ1-3 and V is TRBV7-2; 9 bases map to TRBD1. CDR1 is SGHTA and CDR2 is FQGNSA in the germline V gene. The CDR3 sequence is 16 residues long. V lost 1 base to trimming and J lost 3 bases; unmatched junction nucleotides: 4. The CDR3 loop reads CASSLGGQGLGNTIYF. The CDR3 DNA reads as TGTGCCAGCAGCTTAGGGGGACAGGGTCTTGGAAACACCATATATTTT.

V and J are TRBV6-5 and TRBJ2-2; D is uncertain. The V and J ends lost 7 bases and 3 bases respectively, with 15 bases between them. The CDR3 consists of 15 residues. The germline V gene has CDR1 MNHEY and CDR2 SVGAGI. The DNA for the CDR3 is TGTGCCAGCACCGTAAACTCCCTTTACACCGGGGAGCTGTTTTTT. As protein: CASTVNSLYTGELFF.

The chain employs TRBV4-1 and TRBJ2-5; 11 nucleotides match TRBD2. This CDR3 has 15 residues. Germline trimming cut 4 bases from V and 2 bases from J; bases unmatched to any gene: 3. Germline V lookup: CDR1 MGHRA, CDR2 YSYEKL. The CDR3 is CASSLLAGVQETQYF. CDR3 nucleotide sequence: TGCGCCAGCAGCCTACTAGCGGGGGTACAAGAGACCCAGTACTTC.

The gene calls are TRBV19 and TRBJ1-5; perhaps TRBD1 as D (5 bases). Trimming pared 4 bases from V and 0 bases from J, leaving 16 bases between. This CDR3 comprises 17 residues. Germline V gene data show CDR1 as LNHDA and CDR2 as SQIVND (reference sequence). The CDR3 DNA reads TGTGCCAGTAGTAGGATCGGGGGACGGTATAGCAATCAGCCCCAGCATTTT. Its translation: CASSRIGGRYSNQPQHF.

V usage is TRBV6-5 and J usage is TRBJ1-1, with 9 bases identical to TRBD1. This CDR3 is 13 amino acids long. After removal of 6 bases from V and 5 bases from J, the junction contained 4 bases not matched to a gene. CDR1 is MNHEY and CDR2 is SVGAGI in the germline V gene. The CDR3 here is CASRDRGLTEAFF. DNA of the CDR3: TGTGCCAGCAGGGACAGGGGATTGACTGAAGCTTTCTTT.

V is TRBV24-1 and J is TRBJ2-3, with D tentatively TRBD2 (5 bases). The V and J ends lost 8 bases and 0 bases respectively, with 11 bases between them. CDR3 length equals 14 residues. CDR1 and CDR2 from the germline V gene are KGHDR and SFDVKD. The CDR3 loop reads CATNPGVSTDTQYF. CDR3 in DNA: TGTGCCACCAACCCCGGGGTTAGCACAGATACGCAGTATTTT.

In this sample, this clone turned up many times. V gene TRBV7-3 combines with J gene TRBJ1-2; the D gene is possibly TRBD1 (6 bases). V lost 3 bases and J lost 2, with 16 bases in between. This CDR3 comprises 16 residues. Germline values: CDR1 SGHTA, CDR2 FQGTGA. The CDR3 DNA reads as TGTGCCAGCAGCTTGCATCCTGACAGGAGCAACTATGGCTACACCTTC. Translating gives CASSLHPDRSNYGYTF.

CDR3 in amino acids: CASSERGPPRGPQHF. The CDR3 region has the DNA TGTGCCAGCAGTGAAAGGGGGCCCCCCCGGGGGCCCCAGCATTTT. The chain joins TRBV6-1 to TRBJ1-5, with 7 bases fitting TRBD1. Germline V gives CDR1 MNHNS, CDR2 SASEGT. Trimming cost V 2 bases and J 9 bases; bases outside gene matches: 10. The CDR3 spans 15 residues.

This chain links TRBV5-4 with TRBJ1-3; 12 bases fit TRBD1. After removal of 3 bases from V and 2 bases from J, the junction contained 9 bases not matched to a gene. The length of the CDR3 is 18 residues. The germline V gene encodes CDR1 SGHNT and CDR2 YYREEE (reference sequence). CDR3 sequence (DNA): TGTGCCAGCAGCTCCGGGACAGGGGGCGCGTTAGCTGGAAACACCATATATTTT. It translates to CASSSGTGGALAGNTIYF.

The rearrangement joins TRBV5-1 to TRBJ1-1, with a tentative D call TRBD1 (5 bases). CDR1 and CDR2 from the germline V gene are SGHRS and YFSETQ. The CDR3 extends over 15 amino acids. V lost 4 bases, J lost 0 bases, and 13 bases lay in between. CDR3 sequence: CASSPGGTVNTEAFF. Here the CDR3 DNA reads TGCGCCAGCAGCCCCGGCGGGACGGTGAACACTGAAGCTTTCTTT.